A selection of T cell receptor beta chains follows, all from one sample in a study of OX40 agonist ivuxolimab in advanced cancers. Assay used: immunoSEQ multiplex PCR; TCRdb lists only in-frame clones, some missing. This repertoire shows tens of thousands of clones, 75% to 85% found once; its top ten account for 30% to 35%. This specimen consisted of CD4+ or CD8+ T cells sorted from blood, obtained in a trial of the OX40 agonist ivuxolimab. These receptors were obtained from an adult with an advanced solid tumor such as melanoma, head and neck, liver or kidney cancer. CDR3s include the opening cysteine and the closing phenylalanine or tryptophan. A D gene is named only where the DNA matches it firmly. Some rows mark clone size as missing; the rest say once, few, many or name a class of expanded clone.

CDR3nt: TGTGCCAGCAGTTACTCTGGGACCGCTTACAATGAGCAGTTCTTC
CDR3aa: CASSYSGTAYNEQFF
d_gene: .
v_gene: TRBV6-5
abundance: .
j_gene: TRBJ2-1

CDR3nt: TGTGCCAGCAGTTCCCATAGGGGTTTTTGGAATCAGCCCCAGCATTTT
CDR3aa: CASSSHRGFWNQPQHF
d_gene: .
v_gene: TRBV28
abundance: .
j_gene: TRBJ1-5

CDR3nt: TGCGCCAGCAGCTTGGGATCGGGATTTCAAGAGACCCAGTACTTC
CDR3aa: CASSLGSGFQETQYF
d_gene: .
v_gene: TRBV5-1
abundance: .
j_gene: TRBJ2-5

CDR3nt: TGTGCCAGCAGCTCACAGCGGGGGGGTGGTAGGGAAAACATTCAGTACTTC
CDR3aa: CASSSQRGGGRENIQYF
d_gene: TRBD2
v_gene: TRBV7-8
abundance: .
j_gene: TRBJ2-4

CDR3nt: TGTGCCAGCATAGGTTACACCGGGGAGCTGTTTTTT
CDR3aa: CASIGYTGELFF
d_gene: .
v_gene: TRBV25-1
abundance: .
j_gene: TRBJ2-2

CDR3nt: TGTGCCAGCAGCACCCGTCGGCTCGCGGGGGAACAAGAGACCCAGTACTTC
CDR3aa: CASSTRRLAGEQETQYF
d_gene: TRBD2
v_gene: TRBV7-6
abundance: .
j_gene: TRBJ2-5

CDR3nt: TGTGCCAGCAGCCTACGGTCCAACCAAGAGACCCAGTACTTC
CDR3aa: CASSLRSNQETQYF
d_gene: .
v_gene: TRBV14
abundance: .
j_gene: TRBJ2-5

CDR3nt: TGTGCCAGCAAGCGGGCTGGTCTCTATGGCTACACCTTC
CDR3aa: CASKRAGLYGYTF
d_gene: .
v_gene: TRBV6-5
abundance: .
j_gene: TRBJ1-2

CDR3nt: TGTGCCAGCAAAGAGGGACAGGGGGCGAGGACCCAGTACTTC
CDR3aa: CASKEGQGARTQYF
d_gene: TRBD1
v_gene: TRBV2
abundance: few
j_gene: TRBJ2-5

CDR3nt: TGTGCCAGCAGCCTATCCCAGGGGGGAGTTACTGAAGCTTTCTTT
CDR3aa: CASSLSQGGVTEAFF
d_gene: TRBD1
v_gene: TRBV7-2
abundance: once
j_gene: TRBJ1-1

CDR3nt: TGTGCCAGCAGCTTAGCGTGGACTAGCGAGGAGACCCAGTACTTC
CDR3aa: CASSLAWTSEETQYF
d_gene: TRBD2
v_gene: TRBV11-1
abundance: .
j_gene: TRBJ2-5